These T cell receptor beta chains were read from a single sample in a study of shared clonotypes between healthy human individuals. Assay used: immunoSEQ multiplex PCR; TCRdb lists only in-frame clones, some missing. Among about 2 million clones, just under 95% were seen once, and the ten largest hold 0.85% to 1.2%. The specimen sequenced was naive CD8+ T cells sorted from blood. Every receptor here comes from a man between 18 and 29 years old in good health. Both conserved end residues are trimmed from each CDR3.

cdr3_length | j_call | v_call | cdr3_aa
13 | TRBJ2-7 | TRBV28 | ASSLLGTGPYEQY
11 | TRBJ2-2 | TRBV9 | ASSVSNTGELF
13 | TRBJ1-3 | TRBV2 | ASSEEVRAGNTIY
13 | TRBJ2-7 | TRBV6-1 | ASSGVDGSTYEQY
14 | TRBJ2-7 | TRBV7-8 | ASSFAGTNIHHEQY
13 | TRBJ2-7 | TRBV7-8 | ASSGENGLSYEQY
14 | TRBJ2-1 | TRBV2 | ASSESREGNYNEQF
11 | TRBJ1-2 | TRBV27 | ASSLGQGGGYT
12 | TRBJ2-3 | TRBV2 | ASSEAGGADTQY
13 | TRBJ1-5 | TRBV4-1 | ASSQEGTGWEPQH
12 | TRBJ2-7 | TRBV9 | ASSVGGYGYEQY
16 | TRBJ2-3 | TRBV28 | ASSFPPSGGTSTDTQY
12 | TRBJ1-1 | TRBV6-1 | ASSEARGDTEAF
14 | TRBJ1-1 | TRBV4-3 | ASSQDLQEGSTEAF
13 | TRBJ1-4 | TRBV7-9 | ASSSGTGEWEKLF
13 | TRBJ2-7 | TRBV27 | ASSFITGVTYEQY
11 | TRBJ1-1 | TRBV29-1 | SVVSLMNTEAF
12 | TRBJ2-7 | TRBV6-1 | ASSGQGGDYEQY
13 | TRBJ2-1 | TRBV28 | ASTLFNGGRNEQF
9 | TRBJ2-1 | TRBV6-6 | ASSYGVEQF
12 | TRBJ2-7 | TRBV7-9 | ASSPSWGADEQY
12 | TRBJ1-1 | TRBV5-8 | ASSLVSTNTEAF
13 | TRBJ2-5 | TRBV4-3 | ASSLWDSDQETQY
12 | TRBJ2-7 | TRBV27 | ASSLHGGAYEQY
17 | TRBJ2-7 | TRBV5-1 | ASSRIVTSGGVLDYEQY
12 | TRBJ1-3 | TRBV7-9 | ASGGQGSGNTIY
12 | TRBJ1-2 | TRBV29-1 | SVELPDSRYGYT
11 | TRBJ2-7 | TRBV6-5 | ASSYPQLGEQY
15 | TRBJ1-1 | TRBV4-2 | ASSQGEEGVANTEAF
11 | TRBJ1-1 | TRBV6-5 | ASTYTRNTEAF
13 | TRBJ1-1 | TRBV19 | ASSTASGGNTEAF
13 | TRBJ2-7 | TRBV6-1 | ASSVVSVGSYEQY
12 | TRBJ1-1 | TRBV4-1 | ASSLTGGNTEAF
14 | TRBJ2-1 | TRBV18 | ASSRPGVSSYNEQF
15 | TRBJ1-2 | TRBV6-1 | ASSEASPGDNYYGYT
13 | TRBJ2-7 | TRBV7-9 | ASSANSLPPYEQY